The entry below describes one T cell receptor beta chain. The germline gene is not matched at one end of the junction; a read error may be the cause. The data stem from a study of blood T cells in healthy people across ages. Germline V gene lookup returns CDR1 MNHEY and CDR2 SMNVEV (reference sequence). CDR3 size: 16 residues. With a J-beta primer mix and a sample-barcoded 5' primer, a second PCR ran about 7 to 12 cycles. From the 5' RACE reads, TCRdb called clonotypes with MiXCR, one entry per CDR3 protein. The sample has fewer than 2,000,000 distinct CDR3 sequences, almost 35% seen once; the top ten hold approximately 11%.

The TCR was taken from a woman in her twenties or thirties in good health. The chain is built from TRBV27 and TRBJ2-3; 10 bases are shared with TRBD2. The sample consisted of blood. This CDR3 is CTSSPQAGGPTDTQYF. The CDR3 nucleotides are TGTACCAGCAGTCCCCAAGCGGGAGGGCCCACAGATACGCAGTATTTT.